This paragraph covers one T cell receptor (beta chain) sequence. Its antigen is still unknown. Base qualities are not at hand, and no much larger clone is one base apart. These data come from a study of CD8+ T cells in alopecia areata (dated by TCRdb to the late 2010s). About the study as a whole: The treated patients took part in an open-label pilot trial in which moderate-to-severe alopecia areata was treated with oral tofacitinib at 5 to 10 mg twice daily. TCRbeta CDR3 regions were amplified by immunoSEQ multiplex PCR using 35 Vbeta forward and 13 Jbeta reverse primers. In both human patients and the C3H/HeJ mouse model, the study applied high-throughput TCRbeta sequencing to look at T cell clonal expansion in alopecia areata. RNA was obtained with the PAXgene miRNA kit for fixed scalp, the miRNeasy kit for PBMCs, and the RNeasy kit for mouse skin. Scalp clonality was compared among normal scalp (n=4), patchy alopecia areata scalp (n=8), and alopecia totalis/universalis scalp (n=8). Biopsies were taken from tofacitinib-treated patients at baseline and at 4 and 24 weeks of treatment, and a later scalp biopsy was taken in several of the tofacitinib-treated patients. Patients stayed on tofacitinib for 6 to 18 months and then had 6 months of follow-up off drug so that delayed response and recurrence could be assessed. On the human side, TCRbeta sequencing was run on scalp tissue and on sorted CD4+ and CD8+ peripheral blood T cells from healthy controls and from alopecia areata patients with either patchy or totalis/universalis disease.

The intended sense of this specimen's time point label: baseline before oral tofacitinib. Lesional scalp punch biopsies and peripheral blood were collected from alopecia areata patients. PBMCs were isolated by density centrifugation and stained for CD3, CD4 and CD8, after which CD4+ and CD8+ T cells were sorted on a FACSAria. Reading from cysteine to phenylalanine, the CDR3 counts 13 amino acids. The entry retains the CDR3 DNA only, 39 bases that are in frame from base 1. Between the V and J ends, shortened by 4 bases and 5 bases respectively, the junction contains 10 bases. The germline V gene encodes CDR1 SGHRS and CDR2 YFSETQ. Points the paper makes about the study in general: Unlike mouse skin, which is dominated by gammadelta T cells, normal human skin has resident alphabeta T cells that are also sequenced, and this complicates analysis of the scalp TCR repertoire. Higher clonality and more expanded CD8+ clones were observed in lesional scalp than in normal scalp, particularly in alopecia totalis/universalis, a finding suggestive of antigenic drive. Shared TCR sequences between patients were less evident than in mice, which may be partly attributable to HLA diversity in the patient population.

Receptors were amplified or captured by the immunoSEQ multiplex PCR assay. To provide template for TCR sequencing, every sample had RNA extracted and reverse transcribed into cDNA. First-strand cDNA was synthesized with SuperScript III using a 2:1 mix of oligo-dT and random hexamers. Amplification bias was assessed with a synthetic immune receptor repertoire, and residual bias was removed computationally. The authors' analysis ran thus. Raw reads were preprocessed to remove errors, and CDR3 was defined by IMGT conventions from the conserved cysteine to phenylalanine. Clonality was calculated as 1 minus Shannon entropy normalized by log2 of the number of productive unique TCRs. Whether each scalp clone was CD4 or CD8 was inferred by checking scalp TCRbeta sequences against the CD4 and CD8 repertoires from sorted blood. TCRdb holds this immuneACCESS table with in-frame rearrangements only. Some clones are missing; in checked studies, unresolved V genes explain under half, and the rest has no known cause. Clone size and V and J calls were adopted from that table, with D and trimming inferred from the DNA. In this sample the table shows around 140,000 clones, around 87% of which occur a single time. The ten largest clones capture over 12% of the sample.

The rearrangement combines TRBV5-1 with TRBJ1-5, and perhaps TRBD1 as D gene, on 6 matching bases. The receptor was derived from a human donor with alopecia areata. The specimen was CD8+ T cells sorted from blood, collected at week 0. The CDR3 protein sequence reads: CASSRGLDQPQHF. The sequence in DNA is TGCGCCAGCAGCCGGGGGCTTGATCAGCCCCAGCATTTT.